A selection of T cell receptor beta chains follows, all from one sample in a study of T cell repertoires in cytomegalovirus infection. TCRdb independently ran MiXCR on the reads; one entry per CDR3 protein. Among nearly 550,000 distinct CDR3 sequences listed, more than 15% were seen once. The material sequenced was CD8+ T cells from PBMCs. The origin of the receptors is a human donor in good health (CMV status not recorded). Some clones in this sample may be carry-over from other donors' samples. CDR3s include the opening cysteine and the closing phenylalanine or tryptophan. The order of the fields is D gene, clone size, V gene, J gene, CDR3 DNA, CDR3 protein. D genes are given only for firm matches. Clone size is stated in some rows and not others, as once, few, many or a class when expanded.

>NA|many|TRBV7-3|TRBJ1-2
TGTGCCAGCAGCCACGGCGGGTTAATGGACAGCGACCACACCTTC
CASSHGGLMDSDHTF
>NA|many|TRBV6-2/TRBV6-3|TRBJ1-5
TGTGCCAGCAGTTACTCAGCCCGCAATCAGCCCCAGCATTTT
CASSYSARNQPQHF
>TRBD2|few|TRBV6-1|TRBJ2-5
TGTGCCAGCAGTGAATGGATGGGCGGGGGGCGCGGGGAGACCCAGTACTTC
CASSEWMGGGRGETQYF
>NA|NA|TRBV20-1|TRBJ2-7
TGCAGTGCTAGAAACTCTTACAGGGAGAGGGAGCAGTACTTC
CSARNSYREREQYF
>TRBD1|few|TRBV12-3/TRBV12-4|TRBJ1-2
TGTGCCAGCAGCCCCGGACAGGGCAATAACTATGGCTACACCTTC
CASSPGQGNNYGYTF
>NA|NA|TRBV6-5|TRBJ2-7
TGTGCCAGCAGACCTCGGGGTATCTACGAGCAGTACTTC
CASRPRGIYEQYF
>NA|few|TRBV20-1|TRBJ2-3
TGCAGTGCTAGAGGGGGGACCCACACAGATACGCAGTATTTT
CSARGGTHTDTQYF
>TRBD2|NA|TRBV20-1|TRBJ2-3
TGCAGTGCTAGAGAACCTAGCGGGTCTACAGATACGCAGTATTTT
CSAREPSGSTDTQYF
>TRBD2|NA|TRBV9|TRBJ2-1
TGTGCCAGCAGCGTAGCTGCTAGCGGGAGTGATGAGCAGTTCTTC
CASSVAASGSDEQFF
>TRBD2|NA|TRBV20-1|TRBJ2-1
TGCAGTGTGCGACTAGCGGGAGGGCAGAATGAGCAGTTCTTC
CSVRLAGGQNEQFF
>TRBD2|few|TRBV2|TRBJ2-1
TGTGCCAGCAGTCCGGGGGGGACATTGGGCTACAATGAGCAGTTCTTC
CASSPGGTLGYNEQFF
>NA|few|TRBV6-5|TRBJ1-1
TGTGCCAGCAGCTTCAGAGAGGGGAGGAACACTGAAGCTTTCTTT
CASSFREGRNTEAFF
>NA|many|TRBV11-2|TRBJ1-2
TGTGCCAGCAGCCTTACGACCAACTATGGCTACACCTTC
CASSLTTNYGYTF
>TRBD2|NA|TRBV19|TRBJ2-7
TGTGCCAGTAGTGCCCTTAGCGGGAGGAGATCCTACGAGCAGTACTTC
CASSALSGRRSYEQYF
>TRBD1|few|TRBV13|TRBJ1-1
TGTGCCAGCAGCGAAGGGACAGTAAGGAACACTGAAGCTTTCTTT
CASSEGTVRNTEAFF
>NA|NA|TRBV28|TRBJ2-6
TGTGCCAGCAGTTTACTAGGAGACTCTGGGGCCAACGTCCTGACTTTC
CASSLLGDSGANVLTF
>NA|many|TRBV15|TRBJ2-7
TGTGCCACCAGCAGAGCAGAGGGAGCGCCCCGCGAGCAGTACTTC
CATSRAEGAPREQYF
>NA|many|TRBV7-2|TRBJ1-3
TGTGCCAGCAGCTTTATAGCAGGGAGCTCTGGAAACACCATATATTTT
CASSFIAGSSGNTIYF
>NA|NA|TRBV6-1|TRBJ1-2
TGTGCCAGCAGTGAAGCACAGAATCATTATGGCTACACCTTC
CASSEAQNHYGYTF
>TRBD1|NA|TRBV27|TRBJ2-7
TGTGCCAGCGTGGGGGCCAAACCGGGACAGATCACCTACGAGCAGTACTTC
CASVGAKPGQITYEQYF
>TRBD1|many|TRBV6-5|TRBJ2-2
TGTGCCAGCAGTTACTCGCCTGGGACAGGGGACACCGGGGAGCTGTTTTTT
CASSYSPGTGDTGELFF
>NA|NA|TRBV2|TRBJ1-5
TGTGCCAGCACTCTACGGGGGAATCAGCCCCAGCATTTT
CASTLRGNQPQHF
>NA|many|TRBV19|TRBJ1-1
TGTGCCAGCAACGAATTCGGGATGAACACTGAAGCTTTCTTT
CASNEFGMNTEAFF
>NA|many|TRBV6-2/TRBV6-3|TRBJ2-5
TGTGCCAGCAGTTACTCCGCAGATCGAGGGGAGACCCAGTACTTC
CASSYSADRGETQYF
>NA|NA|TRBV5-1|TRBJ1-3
TGCGCCAGCAGCTTGGCCAGGTTCTCTGGAAACACCATATATTTT
CASSLARFSGNTIYF
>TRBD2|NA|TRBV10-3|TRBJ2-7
TGTGCCATCAGTGAGTCGGAACTAGCGGGAACCTACGAGCAGTACTTC
CAISESELAGTYEQYF
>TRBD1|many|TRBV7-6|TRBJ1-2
TGTGCCAGCAGCTTGACCAAGGGGACAGGGGAACATGGCTACACCTTC
CASSLTKGTGEHGYTF
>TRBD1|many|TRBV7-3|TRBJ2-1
TGTGCCAGCAGCAGTGAGGGGGCATCTTACAATGAGCAGTTCTTC
CASSSEGASYNEQFF
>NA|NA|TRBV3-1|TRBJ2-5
TGTGCCAGCAGCCATGACCTCTCCCGTCCACAAGAGACCCAGTACTTC
CASSHDLSRPQETQYF
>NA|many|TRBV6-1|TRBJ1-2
TGTGCCAGCAGCCCCTTAGGGGGAGCTAACTATGGCTACACCTTC
CASSPLGGANYGYTF
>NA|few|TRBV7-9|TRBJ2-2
TGTGCCAGCAGCTTAGCGCGTGGATTAGGCACTTACACCGGGGTGCTGTTTTTT
CASSLARGLGTYTGVLFF
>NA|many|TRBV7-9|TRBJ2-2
TGTGCCAGCAGCTCAATTGACCAGGACTGGGCCGGGGAGCTGTTTTTT
CASSSIDQDWAGELFF
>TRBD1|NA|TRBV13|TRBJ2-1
TGTGCCAGCAGCTGTACAGGGGGCCGTGAGCAGTTCTTC
CASSCTGGREQFF
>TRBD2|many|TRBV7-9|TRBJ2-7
TGTGCCAGCAGTCCCACGGGGGGAATACTCTACGAGCAGTACTTC
CASSPTGGILYEQYF
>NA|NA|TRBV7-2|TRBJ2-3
TGTGCCAGCAGCGTACTAGAGGGAGGACAAGATACGCAGTATTTT
CASSVLEGGQDTQYF
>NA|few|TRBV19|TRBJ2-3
TGTGCCAGTAGTATACCCGACAGCCCACGCACAGATACGCAGTATTTT
CASSIPDSPRTDTQYF
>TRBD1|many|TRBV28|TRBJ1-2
TGTGCCAGCAGTTCCCCCCGGGACAGCCGGCGGGGCTACACCTTC
CASSSPRDSRRGYTF
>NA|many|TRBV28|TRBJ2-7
TGTGCCAGCAGTTATACAGGGAATCCACTTCTCTACGAGCAGTACTTC
CASSYTGNPLLYEQYF
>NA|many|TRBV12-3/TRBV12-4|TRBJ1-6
TGTGCCAGCAGTCCCCGCAGGGAGGATTCACCCCTCCACTTT
CASSPRREDSPLHF
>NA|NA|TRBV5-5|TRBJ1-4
TGTGCCAGCAGCTTGGAACGTTCTCCTGAAAAACTGTTTTTT
CASSLERSPEKLFF
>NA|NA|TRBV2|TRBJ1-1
TGTGCCAGCAGTGGGGGAGGGCAGGGCACTGAAGCTTTCTTT
CASSGGGQGTEAFF
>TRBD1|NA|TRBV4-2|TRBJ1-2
TGTGCCAGCAGCCAAGAAAGGACAGGGAACGGCTACACCTTC
CASSQERTGNGYTF
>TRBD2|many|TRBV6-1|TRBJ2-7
TGTGCCAGCAGGATGAGCGGGAGCTCCTACGAGCAGTACTTC
CASRMSGSSYEQYF
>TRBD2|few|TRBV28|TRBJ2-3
TGTGCCAGCAGTTTGGGTGGGGGGGACACAGATACGCAGTATTTT
CASSLGGGDTDTQYF
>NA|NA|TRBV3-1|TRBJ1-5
TGTGCCAGCAGCATAAACAGAATTCAGCCCCAGCATTTT
CASSINRIQPQHF
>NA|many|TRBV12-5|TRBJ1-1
TGTGCTAGTGGTTTGGTAAGAACGTACTCCCTCGAGGACACTGAAGCTTTCTTT
CASGLVRTYSLEDTEAFF
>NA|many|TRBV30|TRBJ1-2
TGTGCCTGGAGCGCAACCAGGAGATATGGGGGCTATGGCTACACCTTC
CAWSATRRYGGYGYTF
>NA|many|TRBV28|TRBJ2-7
TGTGCCAGCAGTTTCGGGACCCCATCCTACGAGCAGTACTTC
CASSFGTPSYEQYF
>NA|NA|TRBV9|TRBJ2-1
TGTGCCAGCAGCACCCAGGGGTCGCGAGCGGCTGAGCAGTTCTTC
CASSTQGSRAAEQFF
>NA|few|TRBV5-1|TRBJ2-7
TGCGCCAGCAGCTTAAACCCAGGGTTCTACGAGCAGTACTTC
CASSLNPGFYEQYF
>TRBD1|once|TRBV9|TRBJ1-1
TGTGCCAGCAGCGCGGGAGGGGGCTACACTGAATCTTTCTTT
CASSAGGGYTESFF
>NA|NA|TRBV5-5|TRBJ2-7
TGTGCCAGCAGCTTGGTCGAAGGGAAAGTATCCTACGAGCAGTACTTC
CASSLVEGKVSYEQYF
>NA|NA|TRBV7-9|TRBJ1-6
TGTGCCGGGCAACGGGGTCCTAATTCACCCCTCCACTTT
CAGQRGPNSPLHF
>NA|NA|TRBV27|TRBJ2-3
TGTGCCAGCAGTTCGTACGCAGATACGCAGTATTTT
CASSSYADTQYF
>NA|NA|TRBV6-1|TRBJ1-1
TGTGCCAGCCTTCCATCCGGCCACGTTGGTGAAGCTTTCTTT
CASLPSGHVGEAFF
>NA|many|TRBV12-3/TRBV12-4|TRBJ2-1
TGTGCCAGCAGTCATCAGGGTATCGCCTACAATGAGCAGTTCTTC
CASSHQGIAYNEQFF
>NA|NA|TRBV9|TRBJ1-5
TGTGCCAGCAGCGGGGATTATAGCAATCAGCCCCAGCATTTT
CASSGDYSNQPQHF
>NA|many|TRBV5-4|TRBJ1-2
TGTGCCAGCAGCTTTCGACAGGACTATGGCTACACCTTC
CASSFRQDYGYTF
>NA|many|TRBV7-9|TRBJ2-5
TGTGCCAGCAGCTTATCTTCAGGGGCGGGAAAGACCCAGTACTTC
CASSLSSGAGKTQYF